In this sample, the clone carrying this TCR beta chain turned up a few times. This sample was included in a study of CD8+ T cells in alopecia areata. Lesional scalp tissue (obtained by punch biopsy) and peripheral blood were collected from alopecia areata patients. Reverse transcribed after extraction, RNA yielded cDNA as the sequencing template. Method: immunoSEQ multiplex PCR; TCRdb's copy keeps in-frame clones and lacks some. The table has under 65,000 clones, roughly 46% seen once. The source material was NKG2D-low CD8+ T cells sorted from blood. The TCR originated in a human donor with alopecia areata.

The CDR3 loop reads CSALTKGVYYEQYF. In DNA, the CDR3 is TGCAGCGCCCTAACCAAGGGGGTCTACTACGAGCAGTACTTC. The chain recombines TRBV29-1 with TRBJ2-7, with a possible D match to TRBD1 (6 bases). Per the germline V gene, CDR1 is SQVTM and CDR2 is ANQGSEA. CDR3 length: 14 residues. Between the trimmed V and J ends, which lost 7 bases and 3 bases, there was a span of 19 bases.